One sample yielded the 17 T cell receptor beta chains listed below, sequenced in a study of cytomegalovirus exposure and HLA in healthy donors. With 60 Vbeta and 13 Jbeta primers, the PCR was carried out. Assay: immunoSEQ multiplex PCR; the TCRdb copy retains only in-frame clones and omits some. The sample consists of roughly 120,000 clones, 80% of them appearing once. Material: PBMCs. These receptors all come from a young man in good health and CMV-seronegative.

The chain recombines TRBV6-5 with TRBJ1-2; 11 bases are shared with TRBD1. J gave up 8 bases and V 6 bases, and 8 bases lay outside the gene matches. The CDR3 contains 14 residues. Per germline, CDR1 MNHEY and CDR2 SVGAGI. The CDR3: CASSPPGQGGGYTF. CDR3 DNA sequence: TGTGCCAGCAGCCCTCCGGGACAGGGGGGAGGCTACACCTTC.

This clone was seen more than once but under ten times. The gene calls are TRBV9 and TRBJ2-7, with 8 bases identical to TRBD1. Per the germline V gene, CDR1 is SGDLS and CDR2 is YYNGEE. The CDR3 loop spans 16 amino acids. V dropped 3 bases and J dropped 3; count of bases not matched to a gene: 11. The CDR3 loop is CASSASPDRVGYEQYF. CDR3 DNA: TGTGCCAGCAGCGCCAGTCCGGACAGGGTTGGCTACGAGCAGTACTTC.

The chain has TRBV11-3 and TRBJ1-1, with D uncertain. CDR3 length: 13 amino acids. V shed 0 bases and J shed 5 bases, with 7 bases lying between them. CDR1 is SGHNT, CDR2 YENEEA, per germline. CDR3 loop: CASSLEGSTEAFF. CDR3 in DNA: TGTGCCAGCAGCTTAGAAGGGAGTACTGAAGCTTTCTTT.

This clone was picked up a small number of times. The chain combines TRBV28 with TRBJ2-7, with 15 nucleotides matching TRBD2. J lost 6 bases, V lost 3 bases, and 9 bases had no gene match. The CDR3 loop spans 17 amino acids. Germline V lookup: CDR1 MDHEN, CDR2 SYDVKM. CDR3 sequence reads: CASSFRTSGRARGEQYF. In DNA form, the CDR3 reads TGTGCCAGCAGTTTCCGGACTAGCGGGAGGGCCCGAGGCGAGCAGTACTTC.

V usage is TRBV10-1 and J usage is TRBJ2-3; tentative D call: TRBD1 (6 bases). The CDR3 loop spans 14 amino acids. Trimming pared 4 bases from V and 4 bases from J, leaving 12 bases between. CDR1 and CDR2 (germline): WNHNN, SYGVQD (reference sequence). The chain's CDR3 is CASSGYREPDTQYF. The DNA for the CDR3 is TGCGCCAGCAGTGGGTACAGGGAGCCAGATACGCAGTATTTT.

The sample holds one count of this clone. The chain has TRBV5-4 and TRBJ2-3; 9 nucleotides align to TRBD2. The CDR3 contains 16 residues. V dropped 4 bases and J dropped 4; count of bases not matched to a gene: 10. Germline CDR1 SGHNT, CDR2 YYREEE (reference sequence). The CDR3 DNA is TGTGCCAGCAGCACGTTAGCGGGAGTGTTAGCAGATACGCAGTATTTT. It is translated as CASSTLAGVLADTQYF.

This chain uses TRBV27 with TRBJ2-7; 11 nucleotides agree with TRBD1. The germline CDR1 and CDR2 sequences are MNHEY and SMNVEV (reference sequence). The CDR3 loop spans 14 amino acids. V gave up 5 bases and J gave up 2 bases; unmatched junction bases: 2. Here the CDR3 reads CASSAGQGAYEQYF. CDR3 sequence (DNA): TGTGCCAGCAGTGCGGGACAGGGGGCCTACGAGCAGTACTTC.

CDR3 coding DNA: TGTGCCAGCTCACCACTAAGGGGGCGCTCAGGAAACACCATATATTTT. Encoded protein: CASSPLRGRSGNTIYF. The chain carries TRBV18 and TRBJ1-3; TRBD1 agrees at 7 bases. J gave up 4 bases and V 1 base, and 7 bases lay outside the gene matches. The CDR3 is made up of 16 amino acids. Per the germline V gene, CDR1 is KGHSH and CDR2 is LQKENI.

The rearrangement links TRBV6-5 to TRBJ2-1; 7 positions agree with TRBD2. Germline V CDR1 and CDR2: MNHEY, SVGAGI. The CDR3 has 15 residues. Germline trimming cut 5 bases from V and 4 bases from J; bases unmatched to any gene: 8. The CDR3 spells CASSPWGRVYNEQFF. The CDR3 coding sequence is TGTGCCAGCAGTCCGTGGGGGAGGGTATACAATGAGCAGTTCTTC.

About this clone itself: Other DNA variants within this sample encode the same CDR3. The chain employs TRBV13 and TRBJ2-3, with 8 positions matching TRBD2. The junction had 9 bases not matched to a gene; V was cut back by 5 bases and J by 2 bases. CDR1 is PRHDT and CDR2 is FYEKMQ in the germline V gene (reference sequence). CDR3 length: 16 residues. The CDR3 bases are TGTGCCAGCAGCCCTACGGGAGGGGTTCCCACAGATACGCAGTATTTT. Translation: CASSPTGGVPTDTQYF.

The V gene is TRBV7-2, the J gene TRBJ2-4, with 10 bases lining up with TRBD2. Germline V gives CDR1 SGHTA, CDR2 FQGNSA. Trimming cost V 6 bases and J 0 bases; bases outside gene matches: 5. CDR3 length equals 16 residues. CDR3 in DNA: TGTGCCAGCAGTACTAGCGGGACCGTAGCCAAAAACATTCAGTACTTC. Translated: CASSTSGTVAKNIQYF.

This chain connects TRBV2 to TRBJ2-7, with D uncertain. From germline, CDR1 is SNHLY and CDR2 FYNNEI. Trimming took 3 bases from V and 2 from J, leaving 8 bases between them. This CDR3 has 13 amino acids. The CDR3 sequence: CASSDRRTYEQYF. As DNA, the CDR3 is TGTGCCAGCAGTGACAGAAGAACCTACGAGCAGTACTTC. Using reference TRBV2 and TRBJ2-7 for the parts outside the CDR3, the full variable domain is EPEVTQTPSHQVTQMGQEVILRCVPISNHLYFYWYRQILGQKVEFLVSFYNNEISEKSEIFDDQFSVERPDGSNFTLKIRSTKLEDSAMYFCASSDRRTYEQYFGPGTRLTVT.

The chain carries TRBV2 and TRBJ1-5; 8 nucleotides match TRBD1. The germline V gene encodes CDR1 SNHLY and CDR2 FYNNEI. Unmatched junction bases numbered 5, after V lost 4 bases and J lost 6 bases. The CDR3 sequence is 14 residues long. In nucleotides, the CDR3 is TGTGCCAGCAGTGCCCAGACAGGGGCTCAGCCCCAGCATTTT. It encodes CASSAQTGAQPQHF.

This chain links TRBV6-7 with TRBJ2-5; D is uncertain. The J call may not be correct, given that the DNA end is closer to TRBJ2-7. TRBV6-7 is known as an ORF, though its function is uncertain. The CDR3 covers 14 residues. CDR3 sequence (DNA): TGTGCCAGCAGTTACGAGAGAGTCGCCTACGAGCAGTACTTC. It is translated as CASSYERVAYEQYF.

The J gene is TRBJ2-3, the V gene TRBV7-9; 7 bases align to TRBD2. Germline V lookup: CDR1 SEHNR, CDR2 FQNEAQ (reference sequence). V shed 10 bases and J 3 bases; nucleotides not matched to a gene: 7. The CDR3 totals 13 residues. CDR3 coding DNA: TGTGCCACCCTAGCGGTCGGAACAGATACGCAGTATTTT. Translating gives CATLAVGTDTQYF.

The V call is TRBV15, the J call TRBJ2-7, with 8 bases identical to TRBD1. Germline loops: CDR1 LNHNV, CDR2 YYDKDF (reference sequence). J gave up 4 bases and V 3 bases, and 5 bases lay outside the gene matches. The CDR3 spans 14 residues. CDR3 bases: TGTGCCACCAGCAGGGACAGGGCGGTTTACGAGCAGTACTTC. Its translation: CATSRDRAVYEQYF.

The sample holds a few counts of this clone. This chain uses TRBV4-3 with TRBJ2-7; 10 nucleotides agree with TRBD2. The CDR3 covers 15 residues. V lost 0 bases to trimming and J lost 4 bases; unmatched junction nucleotides: 3. CDR1 LGHNA and CDR2 YSLEER come from the germline V gene. The CDR3 coding sequence is TGCGCCAGCAGCCAAGAAGCTAGCGGGAGTTACGAGCAGTACTTC. It encodes CASSQEASGSYEQYF.